One and the same sample provided the 17 T cell receptor beta chains below, sequenced in a study of blood T cell repertoires in COVID-19. TCRdb keeps only in-frame clones here, not all; method: immunoSEQ multiplex PCR. The sample records nearly 300,000 clones, approximately 88% being singletons. Sequencing was done on a sample of peripheral blood. Source of these receptors: a woman aged 25 to 39 who had recovered from COVID-19.

The chain uses TRBV25-1 and TRBJ2-2; D not resolved. Germline-derived CDR1 and CDR2 are MGHDK and SYGVNS. This CDR3 is 12 amino acids long. Trimming shortened V by 3 bases and J by 7 bases, and 6 bases separated the two germline ends. The CDR3 DNA reads as TGTGCCAGCAGTGATGAACTCGGGGAGCTGTTTTTT. It codes for CASSDELGELFF.

The rearrangement links TRBV27 to TRBJ1-2; D is perhaps TRBD1 (6 bases). This CDR3 is 13 amino acids long. Germline values: CDR1 MNHEY, CDR2 SMNVEV (reference sequence). V was trimmed by 5 bases and J by 5 bases, leaving 12 bases between them. DNA of the CDR3: TGTGCCAGCAGTGTGGACAGCCTTTATGGCTACACCTTC. Protein: CASSVDSLYGYTF.

The V and J genes are TRBV7-9 and TRBJ1-1, with 7 bases identical to TRBD1. The germline gives CDR1 SEHNR, CDR2 FQNEAQ (reference sequence). V was pared by 5 bases and J by 1 base, with 4 bases of the junction left unmatched. The length of the CDR3 is 14 residues. The CDR3 loop is CASSLRTGNTEAFF. In nucleotides, the CDR3 is TGTGCCAGCAGCCTACGGACAGGGAACACTGAAGCTTTCTTT.

The CDR3 protein is CASSPGLIYNSPLHF. In nucleotides, the CDR3 is TGTGCCAGCTCACCGGGACTGATCTATAATTCACCCCTCCACTTT. The gene calls are TRBV18 and TRBJ1-6, with D possibly TRBD1 on 5 matching bases. Between the trimmed V and J ends, which lost 3 bases and 3 bases, there was a span of 9 bases. CDR3 length equals 15 residues. Germline V lookup: CDR1 KGHSH, CDR2 LQKENI.

The chain combines TRBV6-1 with TRBJ2-1; possible D gene TRBD1, 6 bases. This CDR3 is 14 amino acids long. V was trimmed by 2 bases and J by 8 bases, leaving 13 bases between them. CDR1 and CDR2 from the germline V gene are MNHNS and SASEGT. This CDR3 is CASSERGGGDEQFF. As DNA, the CDR3 is TGTGCCAGCAGTGAACGGGGTGGGGGCGATGAGCAGTTCTTC.

The chain is built from TRBV27 and TRBJ1-6; D uncertain. The CDR3 loop spans 14 amino acids. Germline values: CDR1 MNHEY, CDR2 SMNVEV (reference sequence). Trimming took 3 bases from V and 4 from J, leaving 7 bases between them. CDR3 in amino acids: CASSFDIYNSPLHF. The CDR3 DNA follows: TGTGCCAGCAGTTTCGACATATATAATTCACCCCTCCACTTT.

The rearrangement links TRBV9 to TRBJ2-1, with 8 bases aligning to TRBD2. V trimming: 0 bases; J trimming: 4 bases; junction bases outside the gene matches: 9. This CDR3 contains 17 residues. Germline V gives CDR1 SGDLS, CDR2 YYNGEE. The CDR3 spells CASSVEVGAGAYNEQFF. Written as DNA, the CDR3 is TGTGCCAGCAGCGTAGAGGTCGGAGCGGGGGCGTACAATGAGCAGTTCTTC.

The CDR3 sequence is CASTSPGGGNEQFF. CDR3 DNA: TGTGCCAGCACCTCCCCGGGGGGGGGCAATGAGCAGTTCTTC. This chain joins TRBV5-5 and TRBJ2-1; 8 nucleotides match TRBD2. The V and J ends lost 6 bases and 6 bases, in that order; junction bases with no gene match: 8. The CDR3 covers 14 residues. Germline V gives CDR1 SGHKS, CDR2 YYEKEE (reference sequence).

The genes are TRBV7-2 and TRBJ2-7; possible D gene TRBD2, 6 bases. The V and J ends lost 5 bases and 1 base respectively, with 18 bases between them. Per the germline V gene, CDR1 is SGHTA and CDR2 is FQGNSA. This CDR3 is built from 16 residues. The chain's CDR3 is CASSPSPLTSSYEQYF. CDR3 sequence (DNA): TGTGCCAGCAGCCCGTCCCCCTTGACTAGTTCCTACGAGCAGTACTTC. Drawing the rest from reference TRBV7-2 and TRBJ2-7, the complete variable domain is GAGVSQSPSNKVTEKGKDVELRCDPISGHTALYWYRQSLGQGLEFLIYFQGNSAPDKSGLPSDRFSAERTGGSVSTLTIQRTQQEDSAVYLCASSPSPLTSSYEQYFGPGTRLTVT.

In its sample, this clone was seen a few times. The gene calls are TRBV6-5 and TRBJ2-5; 8 bases align to TRBD2. J was trimmed by 4 bases and V by 5 bases; bases with no gene match: 9. CDR1 is MNHEY, CDR2 SVGAGI, per germline. The CDR3 loop spans 15 amino acids. The CDR3 bases are TGTGCCAGCAGTCGAAGCGGGGGCGTGGGAGAGACCCAGTACTTC. Residues: CASSRSGGVGETQYF.

This clone was seen a few times. This sequence joins TRBV2 and TRBJ2-5; D possibly corresponds to TRBD2 (6 bases). Germline V gene data show CDR1 as SNHLY and CDR2 as FYNNEI. The CDR3 has 14 amino acids. V lost 3 bases and J lost 5, with 13 bases in between. The CDR3 here is CASSEWGGGETQYF. Here the CDR3 DNA reads TGTGCCAGCAGTGAGTGGGGAGGTGGGGAGACCCAGTACTTC.

The J gene is TRBJ1-1, the V gene TRBV4-1; TRBD1 aligns across 7 bases. The V segment lost 4 bases and the J segment 0 bases; nucleotides outside the gene matches: 5. Germline CDR1 is MGHRA and CDR2 is YSYEKL. This CDR3 is 15 amino acids long. CDR3 amino acids: CASSPQGGMNTEAFF. The DNA for the CDR3 is TGCGCCAGCAGCCCCCAGGGGGGCATGAACACTGAAGCTTTCTTT.

The table lists this clone with a count of one. V usage is TRBV7-2 and J usage is TRBJ1-2, with 8 bases that match TRBD1. This CDR3 has 16 amino acids. Looked up from germline, CDR1 is SGHTA and CDR2 is FQGNSA. V lost 2 bases to trimming and J lost 2 bases; unmatched junction nucleotides: 7. CDR3 amino acids: CASSLSVWDRNYGYTF. The CDR3, as DNA: TGTGCCAGCAGCTTATCGGTTTGGGACAGGAACTATGGCTACACCTTC.

The chain joins TRBV7-2 to TRBJ2-2; 7 bases are shared with TRBD2. Germline CDR1 and CDR2: SGHTA and FQGNSA. J gave up 4 bases and V 6 bases, and 11 bases lay outside the gene matches. The CDR3 has 16 residues. The CDR3 spells CASRLASGIGTGELFF. In DNA, the CDR3 is TGTGCCAGCAGACTAGCGTCGGGTATTGGCACCGGGGAGCTGTTTTTT.

J is TRBJ2-1 and V is TRBV5-1, with 9 bases that match TRBD1. The CDR3 extends over 14 amino acids. Germline CDR1 SGHRS, CDR2 YFSETQ. The V and J ends lost 4 bases and 8 bases, in that order; junction bases with no gene match: 7. The CDR3 DNA follows: TGCGCCAGCAGCCCTGGGACAGGGATCGATGAGCAGTTCTTC. This gives the protein CASSPGTGIDEQFF. Looking up the rest from reference TRBV5-1 and TRBJ2-1 gives the full variable domain: KAGVTQTPRYLIKTRGQQVTLSCSPISGHRSVSWYQQTPGQGLQFLFEYFSETQRNKGNFPGRFSGRQFSNSRSEMNVSTLELGDSALYLCASSPGTGIDEQFFGPGTRLTVL.

This rearrangement joins TRBV7-2 to TRBJ1-2; a possible D gene is TRBD1 (5 bases). V was cut by 1 base and J by 1 base, with 10 bases left in between. CDR1 SGHTA and CDR2 FQGNSA come from the germline V gene. The CDR3 runs 15 residues. The CDR3 loop reads CASSLGAQGNYGYTF. The CDR3 DNA is TGTGCCAGCAGCTTAGGGGCCCAGGGTAACTATGGCTACACCTTC.

The chain couples TRBV5-1 to TRBJ1-3; D is ambiguous. V lost 4 bases and J lost 0, with 8 bases in between. Germline CDR1 SGHRS, CDR2 YFSETQ. The CDR3 loop spans 14 amino acids. The DNA for the CDR3 is TGCGCCAGCAGCCGGGGAGTCTCTGGAAACACCATATATTTT. This sequence encodes CASSRGVSGNTIYF. The full variable domain, with the rest looked up from reference TRBV5-1 and TRBJ1-3, is KAGVTQTPRYLIKTRGQQVTLSCSPISGHRSVSWYQQTPGQGLQFLFEYFSETQRNKGNFPGRFSGRQFSNSRSEMNVSTLELGDSALYLCASSRGVSGNTIYFGEGSWLTVV.